The rows below give T cell receptor beta chains drawn from one sample of a study of T-cell reconstitution after alpha-beta-depleted transplantation in children. TCRdb redid the calling of the PCR reads with MiXCR, one entry per CDR3 protein. Of 800,000 to 1,000,000 distinct CDR3 sequences in the sample, roughly 29% were seen once. Sequences were derived from PBMCs, mostly from graft donor cells, sampled 360 days after TCRalphabeta/CD19-depleted stem cell transplant. These receptors were obtained from a boy under two years old who had a stem cell transplant for SCID, so the T cells may come from the graft donor. Each CDR3 is given with its conserved first and last residue. The D gene is left open where the match is weak. A clone size is listed for some rows: how often the clone was seen (once, few, many), or a class if it is expanded.

j_call,d_call,clone_size,v_call,cdr3_aa,cdr3_nt
TRBJ2-2,-,-,TRBV11-1,CASSSSSPGELFF,TGTGCCAGCAGCTCAAGCTCGCCCGGGGAGCTGTTTTTT
TRBJ1-1,-,-,TRBV12-3/TRBV12-4,CASSFYGKNTEAFF,TGTGCCAGCAGTTTTTACGGAAAGAACACTGAAGCTTTCTTT
TRBJ1-1,-,-,TRBV3-1,CASSQGLGGSRGRNTEAFF,TGTGCCAGCAGCCAAGGATTAGGAGGGTCTAGAGGAAGGAACACTGAAGCTTTCTTT
TRBJ2-1,TRBD2,few,TRBV12-3/TRBV12-4,CASTLAGAVYNEQFF,TGTGCCAGCACTCTAGCGGGGGCCGTCTACAATGAGCAGTTCTTC
TRBJ2-1,-,-,TRBV6-1,CASSDGGPYNEQFF,TGTGCCAGCAGTGATGGTGGGCCGTACAATGAGCAGTTCTTC
TRBJ2-5,-,few,TRBV20-1,CSASGVRGTKETQYF,TGCAGTGCTAGTGGGGTACGGGGGACCAAAGAGACCCAGTACTTC
TRBJ2-1,-,few,TRBV12-3/TRBV12-4,CASSRAWTGPYNEQFF,TGTGCCAGCAGTCGGGCCTGGACGGGCCCCTACAATGAGCAGTTCTTC
TRBJ2-1,-,-,TRBV12-3/TRBV12-4,CASSTTTANSYNEQFF,TGTGCCAGCAGTACAACGACAGCCAACTCCTACAATGAGCAGTTCTTC
TRBJ2-2,-,-,TRBV4-1,CASSQDGPSRSGELFF,TGCGCCAGCAGCCAAGATGGCCCCAGCCGGTCCGGGGAGCTGTTTTTT
TRBJ2-3,-,-,TRBV6-5,CASSYFQGNTDTQYF,TGTGCCAGCAGTTACTTCCAGGGGAACACAGATACGCAGTATTTT
TRBJ2-1,-,few,TRBV25-1,CASSERGRGNNEQFF,TGTGCCAGCAGTGAAAGGGGCAGGGGAAACAATGAGCAGTTCTTC
TRBJ2-2,-,-,TRBV27,CASSFGAPIISGELFF,TGTGCCAGCAGTTTCGGGGCCCCGATCATCTCCGGGGAGCTGTTTTTT
TRBJ2-3,-,few,TRBV15,CATSRDFYPGTTDTQYF,TGTGCCACCAGCAGAGATTTTTACCCGGGAACCACAGATACGCAGTATTTT
TRBJ2-3,-,-,TRBV9,CASSPGPLITDTQYF,TGTGCCAGCAGCCCAGGACCACTAATCACAGATACGCAGTATTTT
TRBJ2-5,-,once,TRBV7-6,CASSPGLSGETQYF,TGTGCCAGCAGCCCGGGCCTTTCGGGAGAGACCCAGTACTTC
TRBJ2-3,-,many,TRBV28,CASRSARPLDTQYF,TGTGCCAGCCGTAGCGCCAGGCCTTTAGATACGCAGTATTTT
TRBJ1-1,-,few,TRBV5-6,CASSLAGGLSTEAFF,TGTGCCAGCAGCTTGGCCGGGGGGCTAAGCACTGAAGCTTTCTTT
TRBJ2-2,TRBD1,many,TRBV4-2,CASSQEEFADRGGPGELFF,TGTGCCAGCAGCCAAGAGGAGTTTGCGGACAGGGGCGGACCCGGGGAGCTGTTTTTT
TRBJ2-1,-,few,TRBV5-1,CASSRRQTSYNEQFF,TGCGCCAGCAGTCGTCGACAGACTTCCTACAATGAGCAGTTCTTC
TRBJ2-7,-,-,TRBV6-2/TRBV6-3,CASSYPTDSYEQYF,TGTGCCAGCAGTTACCCGACGGACTCCTACGAGCAGTACTTC